The 27 T cell receptor beta chains given below trace back to one sample, sequenced in a study of beta chain features in type 1 diabetes. The study's findings and limits: Within each of all four CD4+ subsets, Type 1 diabetes patients had TCRB CDR3s that were moderately but significantly shorter.

No antigens are known for them. Sequenced material consisted of expressed TCRB transcripts (all of the isolated RNA was reverse transcribed). Here immunoSEQ multiplex PCR was the method, and the copy in TCRdb shows in-frame clones only, minus some. Seen here are over 650,000 clones, roughly 13% observed once, and the top ten hold around 0.04%. The sample consisted of naive CD4+ T cells from blood. These receptors came from a man aged 18 to 30 with type 1 diabetes.

On this clone: Other DNA variants within this sample encode the same CDR3. This sequence joins TRBV4-1 and TRBJ2-6; D is unclear. The CDR3 covers 15 residues. The germline V and J ends were trimmed by 1 base and 0 bases, with 4 bases remaining between them. Germline assignment: CDR1 MGHRA and CDR2 YSYEKL. Here the CDR3 DNA reads TGCGCCAGCAGCCAAGGGAACTCTGGGGCCAACGTCCTGACTTTC. As protein: CASSQGNSGANVLTF.

A remark on this clone: Germline and junction disagree at one end, which may indicate a read error. V usage is TRBV15 and J usage is TRBJ2-7; D is undetermined. This CDR3 is 14 amino acids long. Germline CDR1 and CDR2: LNHNV and YYDKDF (reference sequence). The CDR3 here is CATSRDTRASAPLF. CDR3 nucleotides: TGTGCCACCAGCAGAGATACCCGTGCCAGCGCGCCTCTCTTC.

This clone was seen only a few times. The chain employs TRBV5-1 and TRBJ1-1; TRBD1 agrees at 11 bases. The CDR3 has 17 residues. The trim removed 4 bases at V and 1 base at J, leaving 9 bases unmatched. Germline CDR1 SGHRS, CDR2 YFSETQ. The CDR3 bases are TGCGCCAGCAGCCTCGGACAGGGGGCTGGTCGGAACACTGAAGCTTTCTTT. This gives the protein CASSLGQGAGRNTEAFF.

This clone was counted only a few times. The rearrangement links TRBV30 to TRBJ2-5; a possible D gene is TRBD1 (6 bases). Per germline, CDR1 GTSNPN and CDR2 SVGIG (reference sequence). CDR3 length: 15 residues. The V end was cut by 2 bases, the J end by 1 base, with 14 bases between. The chain's CDR3 is CAWSRVTGFQETQYF. The CDR3 region has the DNA TGTGCCTGGAGTCGAGTAACAGGGTTCCAAGAGACCCAGTACTTC.

The V call is TRBV2, the J call TRBJ2-7; TRBD1 agrees at 11 bases. CDR1 and CDR2 (germline): SNHLY, FYNNEI. This CDR3 region has 16 residues. V shed 4 bases, J shed 2 bases, and the junction held 7 bases outside the gene matches. The CDR3 coding sequence is TGTGCCAGCAGTGGACACCGGACAGGGGGCCCCTACGAGCAGTACTTC. It translates to CASSGHRTGGPYEQYF.

This clone was seen only a few times. The V and J genes are TRBV5-4 and TRBJ2-1; 11 nucleotides match TRBD2. Unmatched junction bases numbered 5, after V lost 3 bases and J lost 6 bases. The CDR3 is 15 residues long. Per germline, CDR1 SGHNT and CDR2 YYREEE (reference sequence). In DNA, the CDR3 is TGTGCCAGCAGCTCCGGGACTAGCGGCGGCAATGAGCAGTTCTTC. It encodes CASSSGTSGGNEQFF.

In this sample, this clone turned up a few times. The chain employs TRBV28 and TRBJ1-1; 9 nucleotides match TRBD1. Germline loops: CDR1 MDHEN, CDR2 SYDVKM. V was pared by 6 bases and J by 11 bases, with 10 bases of the junction left unmatched. The CDR3 loop spans 13 amino acids. Here the CDR3 reads CASRLGTGPLAFF. The CDR3 DNA reads TGTGCCAGCAGGCTCGGGACAGGGCCTTTGGCTTTCTTT.

This clone has only a few counts. V and J are TRBV4-3 and TRBJ2-5, with 8 nucleotides matching TRBD2. Trimming at V came to 1 base and at J to 2 bases, leaving 3 bases not matched to a gene. The germline CDR1 and CDR2 sequences are LGHNA and YSLEER. The CDR3 spans 15 residues. CDR3 amino acids: CASSQVGRGQETQYF. CDR3 coding DNA: TGCGCCAGCAGCCAAGTCGGGAGGGGTCAAGAGACCCAGTACTTC.

The rearrangement links TRBV7-9 to TRBJ2-1, with 13 bases identical to TRBD2. V trimming: 5 bases; J trimming: 15 bases; junction bases outside the gene matches: 13. CDR1 SEHNR and CDR2 FQNEAQ come from the germline V gene (reference sequence). The CDR3 runs to 15 residues. The DNA for the CDR3 is TGTGCCAGCAGCCCGCGAGGGACTAGCGGGGAGGGGTTGTTCTTC. This encodes CASSPRGTSGEGLFF.

There are a few counts of this clone. The chain recombines TRBV9 with TRBJ1-3; D may be TRBD1 (5 bases). V was cut by 3 bases and J by 2 bases, with 12 bases left in between. Germline assignment: CDR1 SGDLS and CDR2 YYNGEE. The CDR3 has 15 residues. As DNA, the CDR3 is TGTGCCAGCAGCGCCCCCCGAGGGGCTGGAAACACCATATATTTT. Translated: CASSAPRGAGNTIYF.

V gene TRBV7-9 combines with J gene TRBJ2-7, with D maybe TRBD1 (7 bases). CDR3 size: 17 residues. Trimming stripped 0 bases from V and 5 bases from J, with 20 bases between. The germline CDR1 and CDR2 sequences are SEHNR and FQNEAQ (reference sequence). CDR3 amino acids: CASSLASGQGGGNEQYF. CDR3 bases: TGTGCCAGCAGCTTAGCGAGTGGCCAGGGGGGTGGCAACGAGCAGTACTTC. Full variable domain (remainder filled in from reference TRBV7-9 and TRBJ2-7): DTGVSQNPRHKITKRGQNVTFRCDPISEHNRLYWYRQTLGQGPEFLTYFQNEAQLEKSRLLSDRFSAERPKGSFSTLEIQRTEQGDSAMYLCASSLASGQGGGNEQYFGPGTRLTVT.

The chain combines TRBV7-9 with TRBJ2-2; perhaps TRBD1 as D (6 bases). Trimming pared 7 bases from V and 6 bases from J, leaving 12 bases between. The CDR3 totals 13 residues. The germline V gene has CDR1 SEHNR and CDR2 FQNEAQ (reference sequence). Here the CDR3 DNA reads TGTGCCAGCACCCCCGAGGGGGCCGGGGAGCTGTTTTTT. Protein product: CASTPEGAGELFF.

This clone was counted a few times. The V and J genes are TRBV29-1 and TRBJ2-7; 7 positions match TRBD2. The V gene's germline CDR1 is SQVTM and CDR2 ANQGSEA. The CDR3 runs to 15 residues. Unmatched junction bases numbered 13, after V lost 5 bases and J lost 3 bases. The CDR3 loop reads CSVRSGGSPDYEQYF. The CDR3 DNA sequence: TGCAGCGTTCGATCGGGCGGGAGCCCTGACTACGAGCAGTACTTC.

The rearrangement uses TRBV6-6 and TRBJ1-1; a weak D match, TRBD1 (6 bases). Per the germline V gene, CDR1 is MNHNY and CDR2 is SVGAGI (reference sequence). The CDR3 runs to 13 residues. Trimming stripped 10 bases from V and 9 bases from J, with 21 bases between. CDR3 loop: CATGGDNRPQAFF. The CDR3, as DNA: TGTGCCACTGGGGGGGACAATCGCCCGCAAGCTTTCTTT.

The J gene is TRBJ2-1, the V gene TRBV29-1; D is possibly TRBD1 (8 bases). Per the germline V gene, CDR1 is SQVTM and CDR2 is ANQGSEA. With 7 bases removed from V and 1 base from J, the gap between germline ends came to 17 bases. This CDR3 comprises 15 residues. The CDR3 DNA follows: TGCAGCGCCCCAGGGGGCGGGGGTTCCTACAATGAGCAGTTCTTC. Its protein is CSAPGGGGSYNEQFF.

This clone was observed a handful of times. The chain couples TRBV6-6 to TRBJ1-1, with D unclear. The germline V gene encodes CDR1 MNHNY and CDR2 SVGAGI (reference sequence). Between the trimmed V and J ends, which lost 3 bases and 3 bases, there was a span of 14 bases. The CDR3 runs 15 residues. CDR3 in amino acids: CASSYGRPEDTEAFF. CDR3 coding DNA: TGTGCCAGCAGTTATGGCAGGCCAGAGGACACTGAAGCTTTCTTT.

The V gene is TRBV20-1, the J gene TRBJ1-3; D unresolved. Germline values: CDR1 DFQATT, CDR2 SNEGSKA (reference sequence). The CDR3 is 11 residues long. V was shortened by 1 base and J by 4 bases, with 2 bases between the two germline ends. The CDR3 loop reads CSARGGNTIYF. CDR3 in DNA: TGCAGTGCTAGAGGCGGAAACACCATATATTTT.

V gene TRBV6-4 combines with J gene TRBJ2-1; D may be TRBD1 or TRBD2 (5 bases each). Germline CDR1 reads MRHNA; CDR2 reads SNTAGT. Trimming removed 11 bases from V and 8 bases from J, with 19 bases in between. This CDR3 region has 13 residues. This chain's CDR3 is CARRGDQGHEQFF. DNA for the CDR3: TGTGCCCGTCGAGGGGACCAGGGCCATGAGCAGTTCTTC.

The V gene is TRBV9, the J gene TRBJ2-3; 10 bases agree with TRBD1. The CDR3 length is 15 residues. Germline CDR1 and CDR2: SGDLS and YYNGEE. Trimming at V came to 4 bases and at J to 2 bases, leaving 4 bases not matched to a gene. CDR3 nucleotides: TGTGCCAGCAGCCCTCGACAGGGGGCCACAGATACGCAGTATTTT. Translating it yields CASSPRQGATDTQYF.

This clone appeared a few times. An end of the junction differs from the germline gene, which may be a read error. V gene TRBV4-1 combines with J gene TRBJ2-7; D not certain. Germline V gene data show CDR1 as MGHRA and CDR2 as YSYEKL. The CDR3 is 13 amino acids. The CDR3 here is CASSQTLVSPEVF. The CDR3 DNA reads TGCGCCAGCAGCCAGACCCTAGTATCCCCTGAAGTCTTC.

Details on this clone: The sample contains more than one DNA sequence encoding this CDR3. The chain is built from TRBV14 and TRBJ2-3; the match to TRBD2 covers 10 bases. The CDR3 runs 16 residues. Germline V gives CDR1 SGHDN, CDR2 FVKESK. After removal of 1 base from V and 3 bases from J, the junction contained 4 bases not matched to a gene. CDR3 sequence: CASSQVPSGSTDTQYF. For the CDR3, the DNA is TGTGCCAGCAGCCAAGTCCCTAGCGGGAGTACAGATACGCAGTATTTT.

This clone was seen a handful of times. This chain links TRBV2 with TRBJ2-5; TRBD1 matches at 9 bases. The V and J ends lost 6 bases and 5 bases, in that order; junction bases with no gene match: 10. Germline V CDR1 and CDR2: SNHLY, FYNNEI. The length of the CDR3 is 15 residues. This chain's CDR3 is CASRDGTGLDETQYF. CDR3 sequence (DNA): TGTGCCAGCAGAGACGGGACAGGGCTCGACGAGACCCAGTACTTC.

This clone was seen more than once but under ten times. V and J are TRBV7-2 and TRBJ2-2; 7 bases fit TRBD1. Germline CDR1 reads SGHTA; CDR2 reads FQGNSA. Trimming took 5 bases from V and 0 from J; bases not matched to a gene: 6. CDR3 size: 16 residues. CDR3 in DNA: TGTGCCAGCAGCCCTCGGGACAGAGCGAACACCGGGGAGCTGTTTTTT. This encodes CASSPRDRANTGELFF. The full variable domain, with the rest looked up from reference TRBV7-2 and TRBJ2-2, is GAGVSQSPSNKVTEKGKDVELRCDPISGHTALYWYRQSLGQGLEFLIYFQGNSAPDKSGLPSDRFSAERTGGSVSTLTIQRTQQEDSAVYLCASSPRDRANTGELFFGEGSRLTVL.

The rearrangement joins TRBV7-2 to TRBJ1-1; D not certain. This CDR3 comprises 14 residues. V was trimmed by 5 bases and J by 7 bases, leaving 17 bases between them. Germline CDR1 reads SGHTA; CDR2 reads FQGNSA. The CDR3 DNA reads as TGTGCCAGCAGCCCTAGGCCGGCTCGGGGTGAAGCTTTCTTT. Translating gives CASSPRPARGEAFF.

This sequence joins TRBV18 and TRBJ1-3; D uncertain. This CDR3 has 17 residues. The ends were cut back, 3 bases at V and 0 bases at J, with 15 bases in the middle. CDR1 and CDR2 from the germline V gene are KGHSH and LQKENI. As DNA, the CDR3 is TGTGCCAGCTCACCCATACAAGGCGGCGGCTCTGGAAACACCATATATTTT. It translates to CASSPIQGGGSGNTIYF. Filled out from reference TRBV18 and TRBJ1-3, the complete variable domain reads NAGVMQNPRHLVRRRGQEARLRCSPMKGHSHVYWYRQLPEEGLKFMVYLQKENIIDESGMPKERFSAEFPKEGPSILRIQQVVRGDSAAYFCASSPIQGGGSGNTIYFGEGSWLTVV.

This clone was seen only a few times. The CDR3 spells CASSLRGVLNTEAFF. CDR3 coding DNA: TGCGCCAGCAGCTTGCGGGGAGTGCTGAACACTGAAGCTTTCTTT. V usage is TRBV5-1 and J usage is TRBJ1-1; the D is unclear. Looked up from germline, CDR1 is SGHRS and CDR2 is YFSETQ. The CDR3 contains 15 residues. The V and J ends lost 1 base and 0 bases respectively, with 10 bases between them. Together with reference TRBV5-1 and TRBJ1-1, the CDR3 gives the full variable domain: KAGVTQTPRYLIKTRGQQVTLSCSPISGHRSVSWYQQTPGQGLQFLFEYFSETQRNKGNFPGRFSGRQFSNSRSEMNVSTLELGDSALYLCASSLRGVLNTEAFFGQGTRLTVV.

In this sample, this clone turned up once. The J gene is TRBJ1-2, the V gene TRBV7-9; the D gene is possibly TRBD1 (6 bases). Deletions cut 5 bases from V and 8 bases from J, with 9 bases between. The CDR3 sequence is 11 residues long. In germline, CDR1 is SEHNR, CDR2 FQNEAQ (reference sequence). The CDR3 sequence is CASSLGQGYTF. In nucleotides, the CDR3 is TGTGCCAGCAGCCTCGGACAGGGCTACACCTTC.